The rows below give T cell receptor beta chains drawn from one sample of a study of blood T cell repertoires in COVID-19. Only in-frame clones appear in the TCRdb table, and some are missing; sequencing was by immunoSEQ multiplex PCR. The data contain some 270,000 clones, 70% to 90% of them singletons. Material: PBMCs or T cells enriched from blood (not recorded which). The source is a woman between 25 and 40 years old who had recovered from COVID-19. Each CDR3 is given with its conserved first and last residue. A D gene is named only where the DNA matches it firmly. Only some rows state a clone size, as once, few, many or a class for expanded clones.

15,TRBV6-5,NA,TRBJ1-4,NA,CASSYSARVNEKLFF,TGTGCCAGCAGTTACTCAGCCAGGGTTAATGAAAAACTGTTTTTT
13,TRBV11-2,TRBD1,TRBJ1-1,NA,CASTPITDREAFF,TGTGCCAGCACCCCTATAACGGACAGGGAAGCTTTCTTT
16,TRBV7-3,TRBD2,TRBJ2-3,once,CASGSGTSGRADTQYF,TGTGCCAGCGGGTCGGGGACTAGCGGGAGGGCGGATACGCAGTATTTT
13,TRBV2,NA,TRBJ1-5,once,CASISGREQPQHF,TGTGCCAGCATTTCAGGGAGGGAACAGCCCCAGCATTTT
14,TRBV4-1,TRBD2,TRBJ2-4,NA,CASSPTAGVNIQYF,TGCGCCAGCAGTCCCACAGCGGGAGTAAACATTCAGTACTTC
15,TRBV7-8,NA,TRBJ2-7,NA,CASSDRKISSYEQYF,TGTGCCAGCAGCGACAGGAAAATAAGCTCCTACGAGCAGTACTTC
16,TRBV13,NA,TRBJ1-2,NA,CASSQKIGAVNYGYTF,TGTGCCAGCAGCCAGAAGATAGGGGCGGTGAACTATGGCTACACCTTC
16,TRBV2,TRBD1,TRBJ1-5,NA,CASSEPRTGYNQPQHF,TGTGCCAGCAGTGAACCTCGGACAGGCTACAATCAGCCCCAGCATTTT
21,TRBV4-2,TRBD2,TRBJ2-1,NA,CASSQPWESQRGGISYNEQFF,TGTGCCAGCAGCCAACCCTGGGAGAGTCAGCGGGGGGGCATTTCCTACAATGAGCAGTTCTTC
14,TRBV10-1,TRBD1,TRBJ1-1,NA,CASTPDRGRGEAFF,TGCGCCAGCACCCCGGACAGGGGCCGGGGTGAAGCTTTCTTT
12,TRBV29-1,NA,TRBJ1-1,once,CSAGLMNTEAFF,TGCAGCGCCGGACTTATGAACACTGAAGCTTTCTTT
14,TRBV30,NA,TRBJ1-3,NA,CAWSALSVGNTIYF,TGTGCCTGGAGTGCCCTTTCCGTGGGAAACACCATATATTTT
13,TRBV19,NA,TRBJ2-7,NA,CASSPSTRYEQYF,TGTGCCAGTAGTCCCTCAACACGATACGAGCAGTACTTC
12,TRBV2,TRBD1,TRBJ2-5,NA,CASGDREETQYF,TGTGCCAGCGGAGACAGGGAAGAGACCCAGTACTTC
14,TRBV4-1,TRBD1,TRBJ1-5,NA,CASSYGQDYQPQHF,TGCGCCAGCAGTTACGGACAGGACTATCAGCCCCAGCATTTT
11,TRBV20-1,NA,TRBJ1-2,NA,CSARAFYGYTF,TGCAGTGCTAGAGCCTTCTATGGCTACACCTTC
16,TRBV24-1,NA,TRBJ2-1,few,CATSELGGSDYNEQFF,TGTGCCACCAGTGAGCTAGGGGGTTCGGACTACAATGAGCAGTTCTTC
14,TRBV9,NA,TRBJ1-2,NA,CASSAGSKTYGYTF,TGTGCCAGCAGCGCCGGGTCGAAAACCTATGGCTACACCTTC
15,TRBV27,NA,TRBJ1-4,NA,CASSLLQGTNEKLFF,TGTGCCAGCAGTTTATTGCAGGGCACTAATGAAAAACTGTTTTTT
16,TRBV19,TRBD2,TRBJ2-3,NA,CASSPPGLAGGDTQYF,TGTGCCAGTAGTCCTCCCGGACTAGCGGGGGGGGATACGCAGTATTTT
14,TRBV7-3,NA,TRBJ2-2,NA,CASSFQRDTGELFF,TGTGCCAGCAGCTTTCAGAGGGACACCGGGGAGCTGTTTTTT
15,TRBV5-4,TRBD1,TRBJ1-2,NA,CASWFTGGEGGGYTF,TGTGCCAGCTGGTTTACAGGGGGCGAAGGGGGAGGCTACACCTTC
13,TRBV11-3,NA,TRBJ2-7,NA,CASSSRHDYEQYF,TGTGCCAGCAGCTCTCGACACGACTACGAGCAGTACTTC
13,TRBV2,TRBD1,TRBJ1-4,NA,CASRTGRVEKLFF,TGTGCCAGCAGGACAGGGAGAGTCGAAAAACTGTTTTTT
18,TRBV27,TRBD1,TRBJ1-6,once,CASSYLLDRGGYNSPLHF,TGTGCCAGCAGTTACCTCTTGGACAGGGGAGGCTATAATTCACCCCTCCACTTT
16,TRBV6-6,NA,TRBJ1-5,NA,CASQTHGSRGNQPQHF,TGTGCCAGCCAGACCCATGGGAGTAGGGGCAATCAGCCCCAGCATTTT
14,TRBV5-4,NA,TRBJ1-2,NA,CASKLWGPGEGYTF,TGTGCCAGCAAGTTGTGGGGACCGGGGGAAGGCTACACCTTC
16,TRBV3-1/TRBV3-2,NA,TRBJ2-7,NA,CASSQGVGGVSYEQYF,TGTGCCAGCAGCCAAGGCGTGGGAGGCGTCTCCTACGAGCAGTACTTC
16,TRBV3-1/TRBV3-2,NA,TRBJ2-7,few,CASSQRPPGQRYEQYF,TGTGCCAGCAGCCAACGGCCCCCCGGACAGAGATACGAGCAGTACTTC
15,TRBV19,NA,TRBJ1-3,NA,CASTEQGFSGNTIYF,TGTGCCAGTACTGAACAGGGATTCTCTGGAAACACCATATATTTT
13,TRBV10-3,NA,TRBJ2-4,NA,CAISDPGGNIQYF,TGTGCCATCAGTGATCCGGGGGGCAACATTCAGTACTTC